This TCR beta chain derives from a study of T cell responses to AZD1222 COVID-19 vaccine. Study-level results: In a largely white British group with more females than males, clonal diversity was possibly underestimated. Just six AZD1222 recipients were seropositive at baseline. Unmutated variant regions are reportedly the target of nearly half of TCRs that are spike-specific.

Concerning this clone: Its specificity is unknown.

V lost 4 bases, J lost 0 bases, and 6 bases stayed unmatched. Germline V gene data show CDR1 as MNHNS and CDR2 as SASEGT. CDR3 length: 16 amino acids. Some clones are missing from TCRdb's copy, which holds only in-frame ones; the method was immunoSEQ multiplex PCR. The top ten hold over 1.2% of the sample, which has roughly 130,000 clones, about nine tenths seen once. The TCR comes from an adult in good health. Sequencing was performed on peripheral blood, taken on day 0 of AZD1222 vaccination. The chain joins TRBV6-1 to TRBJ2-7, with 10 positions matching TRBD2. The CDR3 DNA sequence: TGTGCCAGCAGTGCCTCTAGCGGGGGTTACTCCTACGAGCAGTACTTC. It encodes CASSASSGGYSYEQYF.